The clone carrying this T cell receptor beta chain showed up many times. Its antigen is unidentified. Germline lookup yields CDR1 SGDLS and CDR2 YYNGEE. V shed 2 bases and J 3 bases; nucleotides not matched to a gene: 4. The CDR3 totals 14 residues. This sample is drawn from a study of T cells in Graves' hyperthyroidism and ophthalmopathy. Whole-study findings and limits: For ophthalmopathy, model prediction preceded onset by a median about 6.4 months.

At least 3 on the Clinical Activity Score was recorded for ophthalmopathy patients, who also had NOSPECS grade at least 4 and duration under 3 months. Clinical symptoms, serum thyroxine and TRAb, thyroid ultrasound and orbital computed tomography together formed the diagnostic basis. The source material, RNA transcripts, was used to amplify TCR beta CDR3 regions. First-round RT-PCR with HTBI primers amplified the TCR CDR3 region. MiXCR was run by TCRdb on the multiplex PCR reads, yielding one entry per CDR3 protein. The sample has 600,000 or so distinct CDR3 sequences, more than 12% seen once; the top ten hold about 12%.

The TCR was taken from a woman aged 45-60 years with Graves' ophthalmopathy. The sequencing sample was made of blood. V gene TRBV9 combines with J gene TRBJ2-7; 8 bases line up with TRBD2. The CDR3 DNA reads TGTGCCAGCAGCGTTGGTAGCGGGATCTACGAGCAGTACTTC. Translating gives CASSVGSGIYEQYF. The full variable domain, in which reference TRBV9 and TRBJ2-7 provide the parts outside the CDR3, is DSGVTQTPKHLITATGQRVTLRCSPRSGDLSVYWYQQSLDQGLQFLIQYYNGEERAKGNILERFSAQQFPDLHSELNLSSLELGDSALYFCASSVGSGIYEQYFGPGTRLTVT.